One sample yielded the 9 T cell receptor beta chains listed below, sequenced in a study of T cell responses to AZD1222 COVID-19 vaccine. Method: immunoSEQ multiplex PCR; TCRdb's copy keeps in-frame clones and lacks some. This table has roughly 150,000 clones, more than 75% appearing once. The sample was peripheral blood, taken on day 0 of AZD1222 vaccination. All receptors derive from an adult in good health.

The V call is TRBV6-2 or TRBV6-3, the J call TRBJ2-1; tentatively, D is TRBD2 (6 bases). CDR1 MNHEY and CDR2 SVGEGT come from the germline V gene. V was shortened by 3 bases and J by 1 base, with 16 bases between the two germline ends. The CDR3 is 17 residues long. Here the CDR3 reads CASSYNGGRYSYNEQFF. CDR3 DNA sequence: TGTGCCAGCAGTTATAATGGGGGGAGATATTCCTACAATGAGCAGTTCTTC.

This clone was counted once. The chain recombines TRBV27 with TRBJ2-7; a possible D gene is TRBD2 (5 bases). The CDR3 has 14 residues. Germline CDR1 and CDR2: MNHEY and SMNVEV (reference sequence). Trimming cost V 3 bases and J 0 bases, with 9 bases left between them. Written as DNA, the CDR3 is TGTGCCAGCAGTTTGCGAGCGGCCTCCTACGAGCAGTACTTC. It specifies CASSLRAASYEQYF.

This chain joins TRBV25-1 and TRBJ2-5, with D possibly TRBD2 on 6 matching bases. Germline V gene sequence: CDR1 MGHDK, CDR2 SYGVNS. The V gene lost 2 bases and the J gene lost 5 bases, with 12 bases spanning the gap. This CDR3 region has 14 residues. In nucleotides, the CDR3 is TGTGCCAGCAGTGAACCGTCGCGGGGCGAGACCCAGTACTTC. Its protein product is CASSEPSRGETQYF.

In DNA, the CDR3 is TGTGCCAGCAGCTTAGATCTGGCAGGTGGGGGGGAAGAGACCCAGTACTTC. Protein: CASSLDLAGGGEETQYF. The gene calls are TRBV11-2 and TRBJ2-5, with TRBD2 identical over 7 bases. CDR3 length equals 17 residues. After removal of 0 bases from V and 3 bases from J, the junction contained 10 bases not matched to a gene. From germline, CDR1 is SGHAT and CDR2 FQNNGV.

DNA of the CDR3: TGCAGCGTTGGGAATGGGGACGGGAATCAGCCCCAGCATTTT. This translates into CSVGNGDGNQPQHF. The chain has TRBV29-1 and TRBJ1-5; D is perhaps TRBD1 (5 bases). The CDR3 runs to 14 residues. V shed 4 bases and J shed 4 bases, with 14 bases lying between them. Per the germline V gene, CDR1 is SQVTM and CDR2 is ANQGSEA.

The gene calls are TRBV9 and TRBJ2-3, with D tentatively TRBD2 (6 bases). CDR1 is SGDLS and CDR2 is YYNGEE in the germline V gene. CDR3 length: 16 residues. The V and J ends lost 3 bases and 2 bases respectively, with 16 bases between them. CDR3 DNA: TGTGCCAGCAGCGCGGCCGGGACTTTAATCACAGATACGCAGTATTTT. Its translation is CASSAAGTLITDTQYF.

This rearrangement joins TRBV3-1 (or the pseudogene TRBV3-2) to TRBJ2-5; D not certain. Trimming shortened V by 1 base and J by 3 bases, and 9 bases separated the two germline ends. This CDR3 region has 14 residues. Germline CDR1 and CDR2: LGHDT and YNNKEL (reference sequence). CDR3 sequence: CASSQGQMKETQYF. The DNA of the CDR3 is TGTGCCAGCAGCCAAGGTCAGATGAAAGAGACCCAGTACTTC.

This chain joins TRBV9 and TRBJ2-1, with D possibly being TRBD2 (6 bases). Germline CDR1 is SGDLS and CDR2 is YYNGEE. V lost 2 bases, J lost 7 bases, and 16 bases lay in between. CDR3 length equals 15 residues. The CDR3 sequence is CASSVDYDGGNEQFF. Written as DNA, the CDR3 is TGTGCCAGCAGCGTTGATTACGACGGGGGTAATGAGCAGTTCTTC. The variable domain in full, completed from reference TRBV9 and TRBJ2-1, reads DSGVTQTPKHLITATGQRVTLRCSPRSGDLSVYWYQQSLDQGLQFLIQYYNGEERAKGNILERFSAQQFPDLHSELNLSSLELGDSALYFCASSVDYDGGNEQFFGPGTRLTVL.

The V gene is TRBV30, the J gene TRBJ2-1, with TRBD2 identical over 11 bases. Germline CDR1 reads GTSNPN; CDR2 reads SVGIG (reference sequence). The V gene end was trimmed by 4 bases and the J gene end by 0 bases; junction bases not matched to a gene: 8. The CDR3 is 17 amino acids. CDR3 sequence: CAWTPRGLAASYNEQFF. In nucleotides, the CDR3 is TGTGCCTGGACCCCACGGGGACTAGCGGCCTCCTACAATGAGCAGTTCTTC.